This is a list of T cell receptor beta chains from one sample in a study of post-analysis software for immune sequencing data. From the PCR reads, TCRdb called clonotypes with MiXCR, one entry per CDR3 protein. The sample has approximately 150,000 distinct CDR3 sequences, approximately 31% seen once; the top ten hold over 1.2%. The sample was blood. The receptors derive from a girl aged 5 to 17 with multiple sclerosis. CDR3s include the opening cysteine and the closing phenylalanine or tryptophan. Each record gives: clone size, D gene, V gene, J gene, CDR3 DNA, CDR3 protein. A D gene is named only where the DNA matches it firmly. Rows give clone size only sometimes, using once, few, many, or a class for an expanded clone.

NA	NA	TRBV6-5	TRBJ2-2	TGTGCCAGCAGCCGCAAGGGACCCGCGAACACCGGGGAGCTGTTTTTT	CASSRKGPANTGELFF
NA	NA	TRBV10-3	TRBJ2-5	TGTGTCAGCAGTGAGGGGGAAGAGACCCAGTACTTC	CVSSEGEETQYF
few	NA	TRBV28	TRBJ1-2	TGTGCCAGCAGTCCAGACAGGACTCACGGTGGCACCTTC	CASSPDRTHGGTF
many	NA	TRBV20-1	TRBJ2-3	TGCAGTGCTAGATACGCGGGAAGCACAGATACGCAGTATTTT	CSARYAGSTDTQYF
NA	NA	TRBV30	TRBJ1-2	TGTGCCTGGAGCGACCTGCGGGGCTACACCTTC	CAWSDLRGYTF
many	TRBD2	TRBV10-3	TRBJ2-1	TGTGCCACTGCCTCGGGACTAGCGAGCAATGAGCAGTTCTTC	CATASGLASNEQFF
few	TRBD2	TRBV6-1	TRBJ2-7	TGTGCCAGCAGTGATAATGCGGGAGCCGGGCGGGAGCAGTACTTC	CASSDNAGAGREQYF
many	NA	TRBV4-1	TRBJ1-1	TGCGCCAGCAGCCAAGCGGGGGGGCGAATCACTGAAGCTTTCTTT	CASSQAGGRITEAFF
NA	NA	TRBV13	TRBJ1-5	TGTGCCAGCAGCCCGGCAGGGAAATATAGCAATCAGCCCCAGCATTTT	CASSPAGKYSNQPQHF
NA	NA	TRBV14	TRBJ1-2	TGTGCCAGCAGCCAAGATGTAGGTGGCGGCTACACCTTC	CASSQDVGGGYTF
few	NA	TRBV3-1	TRBJ2-3	TGTGCCAGCAGCCAAGAATCCCAGGCCTTTGGCACAGATACGCAGTATTTT	CASSQESQAFGTDTQYF
NA	NA	TRBV6-6	TRBJ2-1	TGTACCAGCAGTCCCTCCTCCTACAATGAGCAGTTCTTC	CTSSPSSYNEQFF
many	NA	TRBV12-3/TRBV12-4	TRBJ2-1	TGTGCCAGCAGTTTGGGGGGTGAGCAGTTCTTC	CASSLGGEQFF
NA	TRBD1	TRBV28	TRBJ1-1	TGTGCCAGCAGTTCAGGGGGAGGGAACACTGAAGCTTTCTTT	CASSSGGGNTEAFF
few	TRBD2	TRBV20-1	TRBJ2-1	TGCAGTGCCTCCCCCAGACTAGCGGGAGTCAATGAGCAGTTCTTC	CSASPRLAGVNEQFF
NA	TRBD2	TRBV11-2	TRBJ2-1	TGTGCCAGCAGCCTCCAACTAGCGGGGACTTACGATGAGCAGTTCTTC	CASSLQLAGTYDEQFF
NA	TRBD2	TRBV9	TRBJ2-7	TGTGCCAGCAGCCCTCTAGCGGGGATCTACGAGCAGTACTTC	CASSPLAGIYEQYF
NA	NA	TRBV27	TRBJ1-1	TGTGCCAGCAGTCTCGTGGGGGAGGAAACTGAAGCTTTCTTT	CASSLVGEETEAFF
many	TRBD1	TRBV25-1	TRBJ1-2	TGTGCCAGCAGTGTTGGACAGGGGGCGGAAGGCTACACCTTC	CASSVGQGAEGYTF
NA	TRBD1	TRBV18	TRBJ2-2	TGTGCCAGCTCACAATATGACAGGGAGAACACCGGGGAGCTGTTTTTT	CASSQYDRENTGELFF
few	TRBD2	TRBV28	TRBJ2-7	TGTGCCAGCAGTCCTCTCCTAGCGGGAGTTTCCTACGAGCAGTACTTC	CASSPLLAGVSYEQYF
few	NA	TRBV11-2	TRBJ2-5	TGTGCCAGCAGCTTAGTTAGGGGGCAGGGGAGGATCGGTGAGACCCAGTACTTC	CASSLVRGQGRIGETQYF
few	NA	TRBV19	TRBJ1-1	TGTGCCAGTAGTATCCTCCAGGGCGGGAACACTGAAGCTTTCTTT	CASSILQGGNTEAFF
many	NA	TRBV5-1	TRBJ2-3	TGCGCCAGCAGCTTGAGGACAACCACAGATACGCAGTATTTT	CASSLRTTTDTQYF
NA	NA	TRBV7-2	TRBJ2-6	TGTGCCAGCAGTCCGGGCCGTCCGGGGGACGTCCTGACTTTC	CASSPGRPGDVLTF
NA	NA	TRBV27	TRBJ2-1	TGTGCCAGCAGTCTCGAGCCTCTCTGGAGTGAGCAGTTCTTC	CASSLEPLWSEQFF
many	NA	TRBV30	TRBJ2-7	TGTGCCTGGAGTGCTTGGGGAGACGAGCAGTACTTC	CAWSAWGDEQYF
many	NA	TRBV7-2	TRBJ2-3	TGTGCCAGCAGCTTAGTTTTTAGCGGACGAGATACGCAGTATTTT	CASSLVFSGRDTQYF
few	TRBD1	TRBV9	TRBJ1-2	TGTGCCAGCAGCGTAGCCCTCAGGGGGGGCTCGCTTGGGTATGGCTACACCTTC	CASSVALRGGSLGYGYTF
NA	TRBD2	TRBV11-2	TRBJ2-1	TGTGCCAGCAGCTTCCTAGCGGGACCCCGGGATGAGCGGTTCTTC	CASSFLAGPRDERFF
many	TRBD1	TRBV12-3/TRBV12-4	TRBJ1-1	TGTGCCAGCAGCCTGACAGGGACGGACACTGAAGCTTTCTTT	CASSLTGTDTEAFF
few	NA	TRBV6-1	TRBJ2-1	TGTGCCACCCTGCCCCGCGGGACAAAGGGATATGAGCAGTTCTTC	CATLPRGTKGYEQFF
NA	NA	TRBV6-5	TRBJ2-3	TGTGCCAGCAGTTACTCGGGGGCCCGTGGCACAGATACGCAGTATTTT	CASSYSGARGTDTQYF
NA	NA	TRBV7-3	TRBJ2-5	TGTGCCAGCAGCTTACCCCCTTTAGGGGAAGGCAGGCCCGAGGAGCAGTACTTC	CASSLPPLGEGRPEEQYF
NA	TRBD1	TRBV12-3/TRBV12-4	TRBJ1-5	TGTGCCAGCAGGGGGACAGCAAATCAGCCCCAGCATTTT	CASRGTANQPQHF
few	TRBD2	TRBV28	TRBJ2-1	TGTGCCAGCGTCCCAGCGGGGTTCCTTCTCAATGAGCAGTTCTTC	CASVPAGFLLNEQFF
many	TRBD1	TRBV18	TRBJ1-1	TGTGCCAGCTCTCCCGGGACAGGGATAACTGAAGCTTTCTTT	CASSPGTGITEAFF
few	NA	TRBV5-1	TRBJ1-2	TGCGCCAGCAGCCCCTCGTGGTTACATCAGGTGCATGGCTACACCTTC	CASSPSWLHQVHGYTF
NA	NA	TRBV5-4	TRBJ2-5	TGTGCCAGCAGCTTGGCGGGACACGGCCAAGAGACCCAGTACTTC	CASSLAGHGQETQYF
many	TRBD2	TRBV4-1	TRBJ2-7	TGCGCCAGCAGCCCCGTCGAAACTAGCGGGACCCTATACGAGCAGTACTTC	CASSPVETSGTLYEQYF
NA	NA	TRBV6-6	TRBJ2-1	TGTGCCAGCAGTTACGGGCTAGCGAATGAGCAGTTCTTC	CASSYGLANEQFF
many	NA	TRBV12-3/TRBV12-4	TRBJ2-5	TGTGCCAGCAGTTTTGGGACACCGTACCAAGAGACCCAGTACTTC	CASSFGTPYQETQYF
few	NA	TRBV7-6	TRBJ2-3	TGTGCCAGCAGCCACCCCTCGGCCTTGGGCCCAGATACGCAGTATTTT	CASSHPSALGPDTQYF
NA	NA	TRBV7-2	TRBJ2-7	TGTGCCAGCAGCTTTGGAGGGGGATTCTACGAGCAGTACTTC	CASSFGGGFYEQYF
once	TRBD1	TRBV30	TRBJ2-4	TGTGCCTGGAGTGCAGGGGGCGAGTTCATTCAGTACTTC	CAWSAGGEFIQYF
NA	TRBD2	TRBV18	TRBJ2-5	TGTGCCAGCTCGACGAGCGGGATGAAGTTTGGGACCCAGTACTTC	CASSTSGMKFGTQYF
many	NA	TRBV5-1	TRBJ2-3	TGCGCCAGCAGCCCAACGGCCGCGAAGGGAGATACGCAGTATTTT	CASSPTAAKGDTQYF
many	NA	TRBV7-8	TRBJ2-5	TGTGCCAGCAGCCCCAGTGGGGGCGGGGGAGAGACCCAGTACTTC	CASSPSGGGGETQYF
few	NA	TRBV5-1	TRBJ2-3	TGCGCCAGCAGCTCTGGACCCGCTGATACGCAGTATTTT	CASSSGPADTQYF
many	TRBD1	TRBV12-3/TRBV12-4	TRBJ2-6	TGTGCCAGCAGTTTGGGACAGGGGGCCTCTGGGGCCAACGTCCTGACTTTC	CASSLGQGASGANVLTF
once	NA	TRBV12-3/TRBV12-4	TRBJ2-5	TGTGCCAGCAGCGCCTCCTGGGTGCAAATGGCCACCCAGTACTTC	CASSASWVQMATQYF
NA	TRBD2	TRBV27	TRBJ2-1	TGTGCCACCCGGCTAGCGGGGTACAATGAGCAGTTCTTC	CATRLAGYNEQFF
NA	NA	TRBV7-2	TRBJ1-2	TGTGCCAGCAGCTTAGGTGGAGGGGAGGTGATCTATGGCTACACCTTC	CASSLGGGEVIYGYTF
few	NA	TRBV12-3/TRBV12-4	TRBJ1-1	TGTGCCAGCAGTTTAGGTCGGTATACTGAAGCTTTCTTT	CASSLGRYTEAFF
NA	NA	TRBV20-1	TRBJ2-1	TGCAGTGCTAACCCGGGTCCCTACAATGAGCAGTTCTTC	CSANPGPYNEQFF
many	NA	TRBV20-1	TRBJ2-3	TGCACCCCCCCGTGGAATACGCAGTATTTT	CTPPWNTQYF
NA	TRBD1	TRBV6-6	TRBJ1-1	TGTGCCAGCAGCATGGACAGGGTCTTAGGATCGGCAACTGAAGTTTTCTTT	CASSMDRVLGSATEVFF
few	NA	TRBV7-8	TRBJ1-5	TGTGCCAGCAGCTTGTGGGGCAATCAGCCCCAGCATTTT	CASSLWGNQPQHF